The following is a T cell receptor beta chain sequence with its context. Generated by immunoSEQ multiplex PCR, the TCRdb table keeps only in-frame clones and is missing some. This table holds more than 65,000 clones, around 90% found once. CDR3 size: 14 residues. Germline-derived CDR1 and CDR2 are MDHEN and SYDVKM. Deletions cut 6 bases from V and 8 bases from J, with 17 bases between. The source of the sample is a study of technical replicates of blood from four donors. Sequencing was carried out using T cells isolated from PBMCs. The chain has TRBV28 and TRBJ2-1; D is possibly TRBD1 (5 bases). This TCR was sampled from a human donor in good health. CDR3 in DNA: TGTGCCAGCAGCCCCCCGCCGGGCAGGGATGAGCAGTTCTTC. Protein: CASSPPPGRDEQFF. The full variable domain, with the rest looked up from reference TRBV28 and TRBJ2-1, is DVKVTQSSRYLVKRTGEKVFLECVQDMDHENMFWYRQDPGLGLRLIYFSYDVKMKEKGDIPEGYSVSREKKERFSLILESASTNQTSMYLCASSPPPGRDEQFFGPGTRLTVL.